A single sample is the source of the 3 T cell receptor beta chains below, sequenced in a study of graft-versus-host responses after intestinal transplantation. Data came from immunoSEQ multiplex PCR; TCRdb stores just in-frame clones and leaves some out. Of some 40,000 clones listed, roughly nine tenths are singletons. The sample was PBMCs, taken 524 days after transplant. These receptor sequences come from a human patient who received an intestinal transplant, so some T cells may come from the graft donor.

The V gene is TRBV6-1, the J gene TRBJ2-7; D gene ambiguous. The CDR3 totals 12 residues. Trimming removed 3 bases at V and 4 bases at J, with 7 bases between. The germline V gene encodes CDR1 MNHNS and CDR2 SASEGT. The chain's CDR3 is CASSDRPYEQYF. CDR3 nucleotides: TGTGCCAGCAGTGACCGACCATACGAGCAGTACTTC.

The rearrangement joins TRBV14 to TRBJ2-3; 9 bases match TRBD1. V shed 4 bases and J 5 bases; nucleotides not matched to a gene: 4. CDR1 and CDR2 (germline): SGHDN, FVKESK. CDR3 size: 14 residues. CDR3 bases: TGTGCCAGCAGCCGAGGACAGGGGCTAGATACGCAGTATTTT. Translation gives CASSRGQGLDTQYF.

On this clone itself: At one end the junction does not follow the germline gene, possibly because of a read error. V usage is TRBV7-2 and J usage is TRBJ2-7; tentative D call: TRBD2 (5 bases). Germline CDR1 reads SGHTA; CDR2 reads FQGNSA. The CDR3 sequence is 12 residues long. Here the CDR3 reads CASSPLPGKFIF. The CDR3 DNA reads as TGTGCCAGCAGCCCCCTCCCGGGAAAGTTTATATTC.